These T cell receptor beta chains were read from a single sample in a study of shared clonotypes between healthy human individuals. Sequenced by immunoSEQ multiplex PCR; TCRdb stores in-frame clones only, minus some. The profile shows 550,000 to 650,000 clones, 95% to 97% of them singletons. Specimen: naive CD8+ T cells sorted from blood. These receptors were collected from a woman in her thirties in good health. The CDR3 runs from the conserved cysteine through the conserved F or W. The D gene is left open where the match is weak. Rows may omit the clone size; those that give it use once, few, many or a size class.

v_call	clone_size	cdr3_length	j_call	d_call	cdr3_aa	cdr3_nt
TRBV5-5	-	12	TRBJ2-7	-	CASSRGTYEQYF	TGTGCCAGCAGCAGGGGTACGTACGAGCAGTACTTC
TRBV2	-	16	TRBJ2-2	-	CASSEAQGMNTGELFF	TGTGCCAGCAGTGAAGCGCAGGGGATGAACACCGGGGAGCTGTTTTTT
TRBV2	-	14	TRBJ1-6	-	CASSRQELNSPLHF	TGTGCCAGCAGCCGACAAGAGTTGAATTCACCCCTCCACTTT
TRBV27	-	14	TRBJ2-7	TRBD2	CASSLSGSRYEQYF	TGTGCCAGCAGTCTTAGCGGGAGTCGGTACGAGCAGTACTTC
TRBV5-6	-	16	TRBJ2-7	TRBD2	CASSYGLAPISYEQYF	TGTGCCAGCAGTTATGGACTAGCGCCTATCTCCTACGAGCAGTACTTC
TRBV4-2	-	14	TRBJ2-7	-	CASSQDLGSYEQYF	TGTGCCAGCAGCCAAGATTTAGGGAGCTACGAGCAGTACTTC
TRBV4-1	-	16	TRBJ1-5	-	CASSHDGSSSNQPQHF	TGCGCCAGCAGCCATGACGGGTCCTCTAGCAATCAGCCCCAGCATTTT
TRBV27	-	13	TRBJ1-2	TRBD1	CASRGTGAHGYTF	TGTGCCAGCAGGGGGACAGGGGCACATGGCTACACCTTC
TRBV5-5	-	15	TRBJ2-1	-	CASSLGRTGIHEQFF	TGTGCCAGCAGCCTCGGGAGGACAGGGATCCATGAGCAGTTCTTC
TRBV28	-	15	TRBJ2-7	TRBD1	CASRIGQGNFYEQYF	TGTGCCAGCAGGATCGGACAGGGTAATTTCTACGAGCAGTACTTC
TRBV25-1	-	18	TRBJ1-3	-	CASSEYVGGSSSGNTIYF	TGTGCCAGCAGTGAATATGTCGGGGGCAGTTCCTCTGGAAACACCATATATTTT
TRBV5-1	-	15	TRBJ2-1	TRBD2	CASSETSGRDNEQFF	TGCGCCAGCAGCGAGACTAGCGGGAGGGACAATGAGCAGTTCTTC
TRBV7-2	-	18	TRBJ2-4	TRBD2	CASSLAPPLAGVRNIQYF	TGTGCCAGCAGCTTAGCCCCTCCATTAGCGGGAGTAAGGAACATTCAGTACTTC
TRBV2	-	12	TRBJ1-1	TRBD1	CASGTDNTEAFF	TGTGCCAGTGGGACAGATAACACTGAAGCTTTCTTT
TRBV7-9	-	18	TRBJ2-1	TRBD2	CASSFRLAGEWSYNEQFF	TGTGCCAGCAGCTTTCGGCTAGCGGGAGAATGGTCCTACAATGAGCAGTTCTTC
TRBV7-9	-	14	TRBJ2-1	TRBD1	CASSTGASYNEQFF	TGTGCCAGCAGCACAGGGGCCTCCTACAATGAGCAGTTCTTC
TRBV4-1	-	16	TRBJ1-4	-	CASSPKGGTGNEKLFF	TGCGCCAGCAGCCCAAAGGGGGGGACCGGTAATGAAAAACTGTTTTTT
TRBV7-9	once	15	TRBJ2-3	TRBD2	CASRSGTSETDTQYF	TGTGCCAGCAGATCCGGGACTAGCGAAACAGATACGCAGTATTTT
TRBV6-5	-	15	TRBJ2-3	-	CASSYSEWSTDTQYF	TGTGCCAGCAGTTACTCGGAATGGAGCACAGATACGCAGTATTTT
TRBV19	-	17	TRBJ2-1	-	CASTLLSRGSSYNEQFF	TGTGCCAGTACCCTACTCTCGAGGGGCAGCTCCTACAATGAGCAGTTCTTC
TRBV5-1	-	15	TRBJ2-7	TRBD2	CASSRERGGLHEQYF	TGCGCCAGCAGCCGGGAGAGGGGAGGGTTACACGAGCAGTACTTC
TRBV4-1	-	15	TRBJ2-7	-	CASSQYPGPAYEQYF	TGCGCCAGCAGCCAATACCCAGGACCAGCCTACGAGCAGTACTTC
TRBV5-4	few	12	TRBJ1-1	-	CASRTRNTEAFF	TGTGCCAGCAGAACACGAAACACTGAAGCTTTCTTT
TRBV27	once	14	TRBJ1-2	-	CASSTGGPGYGYTF	TGTGCCAGCAGTACTGGAGGACCGGGGTATGGCTACACCTTC
TRBV7-2	-	15	TRBJ1-3	-	CASSLHDNSGNTIYF	TGTGCCAGCAGCTTGCACGATAACTCTGGAAACACCATATATTTT
TRBV19	-	14	TRBJ1-5	-	CASDPGLSNQPQHF	TGTGCCAGTGACCCGGGTCTTAGCAATCAGCCCCAGCATTTT
TRBV5-5	-	12	TRBJ1-2	TRBD1	CASRQTGEGYTF	TGTGCCAGCAGGCAGACAGGGGAGGGCTACACCTTC
TRBV19	-	15	TRBJ2-5	-	CASSRLERVGETQYF	TGTGCCAGTAGTCGACTGGAGCGGGTAGGAGAGACCCAGTACTTC
TRBV11-2	-	16	TRBJ1-1	-	CASSATVSRMNTEAFF	TGTGCCAGCAGCGCGACAGTGAGCCGAATGAACACTGAAGCTTTCTTT
TRBV9	once	14	TRBJ1-2	-	CASGYDGGTYGYTF	TGTGCCAGCGGCTATGATGGGGGGACTTACGGCTACACCTTC
TRBV2	-	15	TRBJ2-7	TRBD1	CASSGRQGSSYEQYF	TGTGCCAGCAGTGGGCGACAGGGGAGCTCCTACGAGCAGTACTTC
TRBV13	once	18	TRBJ2-1	TRBD2	CASSFRTSGRISYNEQFF	TGTGCCAGCAGCTTCCGGACTAGCGGGAGAATTTCCTACAATGAGCAGTTCTTC
TRBV6-1	-	15	TRBJ2-3	-	CATWWAIVSTDTQYF	TGTGCCACCTGGTGGGCCATCGTTAGCACAGATACGCAGTATTTT
TRBV19	-	13	TRBJ2-7	-	CASSKGPDYEQYF	TGTGCCAGTAGTAAGGGACCGGACTACGAGCAGTACTTC
TRBV9	-	15	TRBJ2-3	TRBD2	CASSASGGGADTQYF	TGTGCCAGCAGTGCTAGCGGGGGGGGCGCAGATACGCAGTATTTT
TRBV9	once	13	TRBJ1-2	TRBD1	CATRDRGLGGYTF	TGTGCCACCCGGGACAGGGGGCTAGGGGGCTACACCTTC
TRBV28	-	15	TRBJ2-7	TRBD1	CASSSATGGPYEQYF	TGTGCCAGCAGTTCCGCGACAGGGGGTCCCTACGAGCAGTACTTC
TRBV5-6	-	14	TRBJ1-4	-	CASSLRAGHEKLFF	TGTGCCAGCAGCTTGCGGGCAGGGCATGAAAAACTGTTTTTT
TRBV7-9	once	10	TRBJ2-3	-	CASSLVPQYF	TGTGCCAGCAGCTTAGTCCCGCAGTATTTT
TRBV7-9	-	15	TRBJ1-1	-	CASGQTTVLNTEAFF	TGTGCCAGCGGCCAGACTACAGTACTGAACACTGAAGCTTTCTTT
TRBV6-6	-	11	TRBJ2-2	TRBD2	CVSGSTGELFF	TGCGTTAGCGGGAGCACCGGGGAGCTGTTTTTT